A single sample gave rise to the 9 T cell receptor beta chains below, sequenced in a study of T cell changes during pregnancy in multiple sclerosis. TCRdb's table, derived via immunoSEQ multiplex PCR, lists solely in-frame clones and lacks some. The sample carries some 80,000 clones, roughly nine tenths recorded once. Sequenced material: peripheral blood, taken in the first trimester of pregnancy. The receptor set was obtained from a female donor with multiple sclerosis, enrolled in a pregnancy study.

CDR3 nucleotides: TGTGCCAGTAGTAACCAGGGACTTGGTGAGCAGTTCTTC. Encoded protein: CASSNQGLGEQFF. This sequence joins TRBV19 and TRBJ2-1; weak D call: TRBD2 (6 bases). Trimming pared 4 bases from V and 9 bases from J, leaving 13 bases between. This CDR3 is built from 13 residues. Germline V gives CDR1 LNHDA, CDR2 SQIVND (reference sequence).

This clone was seen once. The rearrangement uses TRBV9 and TRBJ1-1, with D uncertain. Trimming took 3 bases from V and 1 from J, leaving 7 bases between them. The CDR3 extends over 13 amino acids. Germline-derived CDR1 and CDR2 are SGDLS and YYNGEE. CDR3 nucleotide sequence: TGTGCCAGCAGCGGGCACAGGAACACTGAAGCTTTCTTT. This translates into CASSGHRNTEAFF.

The chain employs TRBV11-2 and TRBJ1-1, with D uncertain. CDR3 length: 15 amino acids. Trimming shortened V by 5 bases and J by 1 base, and 14 bases separated the two germline ends. Germline CDR1 is SGHAT and CDR2 is FQNNGV. CDR3 nucleotides: TGTGCCAGCAGCCCAAACCCCTCCGGGAACACTGAAGCTTTCTTT. It is translated as CASSPNPSGNTEAFF.

This clone was counted a single time. The V gene is TRBV5-6, the J gene TRBJ2-5; 11 nucleotides line up with TRBD2. V lost 0 bases and J lost 0; bases outside the gene matches: 4. CDR1 is SGHDT, CDR2 YYEEEE, per germline. This CDR3 comprises 17 residues. In nucleotides, the CDR3 is TGTGCCAGCAGCTTGGTTCGGACTAGCGGGTACCAAGAGACCCAGTACTTC. Translated: CASSLVRTSGYQETQYF.

CDR3 nucleotides: TGTGCCAGCGGGGCCTGGGGGGGAGCGGAAAGGAACACTGAAGCTTTCTTT. It codes for CASGAWGGAERNTEAFF. The chain employs TRBV7-9 and TRBJ1-1; TRBD1 is a possible D gene (5 bases). Trimming took off 8 bases at V and 1 base at J, with 23 bases between the two ends. The germline gives CDR1 SEHNR, CDR2 FQNEAQ (reference sequence). The CDR3 is 17 residues long.

This chain links TRBV5-1 with TRBJ2-7; 11 positions match TRBD2. J was trimmed by 2 bases and V by 2 bases; bases with no gene match: 12. The germline V gene encodes CDR1 SGHRS and CDR2 YFSETQ. The CDR3 has 18 amino acids. The CDR3 nucleotides read TGCGCCAGCAGCTTTGCTCCATCCGGGACTAGCGGTACCTACGAGCAGTACTTC. This encodes CASSFAPSGTSGTYEQYF.

The J gene is TRBJ2-3, the V gene TRBV6-5; the D gene is possibly TRBD2 (5 bases). V lost 5 bases to trimming and J lost 3 bases, with 9 bases between them. Per the germline V gene, CDR1 is MNHEY and CDR2 is SVGAGI. This CDR3 is 13 amino acids long. The DNA for the CDR3 is TGTGCCAGCAGTCCCCCGGGGACAGATACGCAGTATTTT. Translating it yields CASSPPGTDTQYF.

The V gene is TRBV5-4, the J gene TRBJ1-2; TRBD1 matches 9 bases. This CDR3 spans 18 amino acids. CDR1 and CDR2 from the germline V gene are SGHNT and YYREEE (reference sequence). Unmatched junction bases numbered 16, after V lost 5 bases and J lost 2 bases. The CDR3 region is CASRSEGTGPLLNYGYTF. The CDR3 bases are TGTGCCAGCAGAAGTGAGGGGACAGGGCCCTTACTAAACTATGGCTACACCTTC.

The chain carries TRBV6-4 and TRBJ2-5; perhaps TRBD2 as D (6 bases). V was trimmed by 6 bases and J by 5 bases, leaving 19 bases between them. The CDR3 contains 15 residues. Germline assignment: CDR1 MRHNA and CDR2 SNTAGT. This chain's CDR3 is CASSYQPGEGETQYF. The CDR3 nucleotides read TGTGCCAGCAGCTACCAACCGGGAGAAGGGGAGACCCAGTACTTC.